The 30 T cell receptor beta chains listed next were all sequenced from one sample in a study of cytomegalovirus exposure and HLA in healthy donors. The primer mix had 60 Vbeta and 13 Jbeta primers. This table comes from immunoSEQ multiplex PCR, and its TCRdb copy is limited to in-frame clones, with some not included. The data contain approximately 150,000 clones, approximately 71% of them singletons. The sample was PBMCs. The source is a man between 35 and 55 years old in good health and CMV-seronegative.

Here the CDR3 reads CASSPVLNYGYTF. For the CDR3, the DNA is TGTGCCAGCAGCCCGGTCCTTAACTATGGCTACACCTTC. The rearrangement links TRBV5-4 to TRBJ1-2; D remains ambiguous. The CDR3 covers 13 residues. Germline V gives CDR1 SGHNT, CDR2 YYREEE (reference sequence). The germline V and J ends were trimmed by 4 bases and 1 base, with 8 bases remaining between them.

The CDR3 DNA follows: TGCAGCGTTACCCCGGGACAGGGGGGGACCGGGGAGCTGTTTTTT. Amino acids: CSVTPGQGGTGELFF. The chain links TRBV29-1 to TRBJ2-2, with 11 bases identical to TRBD1. V was clipped by 5 bases and J by 5 bases; unmatched bases: 7. This CDR3 comprises 15 residues. CDR1 SQVTM and CDR2 ANQGSEA come from the germline V gene.

The gene calls are TRBV7-6 and TRBJ2-7; no firm D call. Germline CDR1 reads SGHVS; CDR2 reads FNYEAQ. CDR3 length equals 19 residues. V was cut by 0 bases and J by 0 bases, with 21 bases left in between. The CDR3 is CASSLAPFYVESSSYEQYF. In nucleotides, the CDR3 is TGTGCCAGCAGCTTAGCCCCGTTTTACGTCGAATCGAGCTCCTACGAGCAGTACTTC. Supplemented by reference TRBV7-6 and TRBJ2-7, the full variable domain reads GAGVSQSPRYKVTKRGQDVALRCDPISGHVSLYWYRQALGQGPEFLTYFNYEAQQDKSGLPNDRFSAERPEGSISTLTIQRTEQRDSAMYRCASSLAPFYVESSSYEQYFGPGTRLTVT.

This clone was observed a handful of times. The chain carries TRBV6-5 and TRBJ1-1; D gene ambiguous. CDR1 MNHEY and CDR2 SVGAGI come from the germline V gene. V was clipped by 0 bases and J by 4 bases, with 15 bases between them. The CDR3 spans 16 residues. CDR3 in DNA: TGTGCCAGCAGTTACTCCGGACTTCTTAAGGGCACTGAAGCTTTCTTT. Its protein product is CASSYSGLLKGTEAFF.

This chain uses TRBV5-1 with TRBJ2-3, with 9 bases lining up with TRBD1. Germline lookup yields CDR1 SGHRS and CDR2 YFSETQ. J lost 1 base, V lost 4 bases, and 4 bases had no gene match. The CDR3 extends over 15 amino acids. The CDR3 bases are TGCGCCAGCAGCCAACAGGGGGCGGGCACAGATACGCAGTATTTT. As protein: CASSQQGAGTDTQYF.

The chain recombines TRBV6-5 with TRBJ1-5; D is perhaps TRBD1 (5 bases). CDR3 size: 12 residues. Germline CDR1 MNHEY, CDR2 SVGAGI. The V end lost 5 bases, the J end lost 4 bases, and 6 bases lay between the germline ends. CDR3 DNA: TGTGCCAGCAGTCAGGGAAATCAGCCCCAGCATTTT. As protein: CASSQGNQPQHF.

The chain joins TRBV28 to TRBJ1-1, with D uncertain. CDR1 and CDR2 (germline): MDHEN, SYDVKM. The V end lost 1 base, the J end lost 4 bases, and 7 bases lay between the germline ends. The CDR3 has 13 amino acids. CDR3: CASSLSAATEAFF. The CDR3 DNA reads as TGTGCCAGCAGTTTATCAGCGGCCACTGAAGCTTTCTTT.

The chain combines TRBV19 with TRBJ2-5, with D possibly matching TRBD1 (6 bases). V lost 3 bases to trimming and J lost 4 bases, with 15 bases between them. The CDR3 runs to 15 residues. CDR1 and CDR2 from the germline V gene are LNHDA and SQIVND (reference sequence). CDR3 DNA sequence: TGTGCCAGTAGTATCGGTGGGGGCCAAGGAGAGACCCAGTACTTC. As protein: CASSIGGGQGETQYF.

V usage is TRBV5-1 and J usage is TRBJ1-2, with D possibly matching TRBD1 (6 bases). Germline V gene sequence: CDR1 SGHRS, CDR2 YFSETQ. V was clipped by 0 bases and J by 3 bases, with 12 bases between them. The CDR3 covers 15 residues. The CDR3 region has the DNA TGCGCCAGCAGCTTGGGGACAGCCAAATACTATGGCTACACCTTC. Its protein product is CASSLGTAKYYGYTF. The full variable domain, rest sourced from reference TRBV5-1 and TRBJ1-2, is KAGVTQTPRYLIKTRGQQVTLSCSPISGHRSVSWYQQTPGQGLQFLFEYFSETQRNKGNFPGRFSGRQFSNSRSEMNVSTLELGDSALYLCASSLGTAKYYGYTFGSGTRLTVV.

The CDR3 DNA follows: TGTGCCAGCAGGAGACTAGCGGAATTCAATGAGCAGTTCTTC. This encodes CASRRLAEFNEQFF. V and J are TRBV2 and TRBJ2-1; TRBD2 agrees at 9 bases. Germline lookup yields CDR1 SNHLY and CDR2 FYNNEI. CDR3 size: 14 residues. With V trimmed by 6 bases and J by 6 bases, 6 bases remained unmatched.

The gene calls are TRBV7-9 and TRBJ1-1; 8 bases are shared with TRBD1. This CDR3 spans 14 amino acids. Trimming at V came to 2 bases and at J to 5 bases, leaving 4 bases not matched to a gene. Germline loops: CDR1 SEHNR, CDR2 FQNEAQ (reference sequence). DNA of the CDR3: TGTGCCAGCAGCTTAAAACAGGGGGGGACTGAAGCTTTCTTT. Translated, it gives CASSLKQGGTEAFF.

J is TRBJ1-4 and V is TRBV5-4; D is possibly TRBD1 (6 bases). The CDR3 loop spans 15 amino acids. Germline V gives CDR1 SGHNT, CDR2 YYREEE (reference sequence). With 4 bases removed from V and 8 bases from J, the gap between germline ends came to 18 bases. This CDR3 reads CASSRNRDIGEKLFF. DNA of the CDR3: TGTGCCAGCAGCAGGAACAGGGACATTGGGGAAAAACTGTTTTTT.

J is TRBJ2-7 and V is TRBV6-5, with 11 bases identical to TRBD2. The junction had 3 bases not matched to a gene; V was cut back by 5 bases and J by 3 bases. CDR3 length: 14 amino acids. Germline assignment: CDR1 MNHEY and CDR2 SVGAGI. CDR3 amino acids: CASSRLAGGYEQYF. The CDR3 nucleotides read TGTGCCAGCAGTCGGCTAGCGGGGGGCTACGAGCAGTACTTC.

In the case of this clone: The junction does not match germline at one end; this may be a read error. The chain is built from TRBV7-9 and TRBJ2-5, with 10 bases matching TRBD2. The CDR3 contains 17 residues. The germline gives CDR1 SEHNR, CDR2 FQNEAQ (reference sequence). This chain's CDR3 is CSSSSRKRGGGQETQYF. CDR3 coding DNA: TGTTCCAGCAGCTCGCGAAAGCGGGGGGGCGGGCAAGAGACCCAGTACTTC.

The rearrangement uses TRBV6-4 and TRBJ2-3; possible D gene TRBD2, 6 bases. Per the germline V gene, CDR1 is MRHNA and CDR2 is SNTAGT. The CDR3 length is 15 residues. V was trimmed by 4 bases and J by 2 bases, leaving 13 bases between them. This chain's CDR3 is CASSATGVPTDTQYF. Written as DNA, the CDR3 is TGTGCCAGCAGTGCAACGGGGGTACCCACAGATACGCAGTATTTT.

The CDR3 protein is CASNRDLPRTDTQYF. CDR3 DNA: TGTGCCAGCAATCGGGACTTACCTCGCACAGATACGCAGTATTTT. This chain uses TRBV6-1 with TRBJ2-3, with D possibly TRBD2 on 6 matching bases. Looked up from germline, CDR1 is MNHNS and CDR2 is SASEGT. This CDR3 has 15 residues. V shed 7 bases and J shed 1 base, with 15 bases lying between them.

This clone was picked up a small number of times. The chain carries TRBV5-8 and TRBJ1-2, with a possible D match to TRBD1 (6 bases). The length of the CDR3 is 14 residues. Trimming left V 4 bases short and J 8 bases short, with 18 bases between. CDR1 is SGHTS and CDR2 is YDEGEE in the germline V gene. The CDR3 region is CASSPTGHPGGYTF. In nucleotides, the CDR3 is TGTGCCAGCAGCCCAACGGGACACCCTGGAGGCTACACCTTC. Using reference TRBV5-8 and TRBJ1-2 for the parts outside the CDR3, the full variable domain is EAGVTQSPTHLIKTRGQQATLRCSPISGHTSVYWYQQALGLGLQFLLWYDEGEERNRGNFPPRFSGRQFPNYSSELNVNALELEDSALYLCASSPTGHPGGYTFGSGTRLTVV.

This clone was counted between two and nine times. The V gene is TRBV10-1, the J gene TRBJ2-7; possible D gene TRBD2, 5 bases. This CDR3 has 13 residues. V lost 4 bases, J lost 7 bases, and 14 bases lay in between. The germline gives CDR1 WNHNN, CDR2 SYGVQD (reference sequence). The CDR3: CASSVGIGGEQYF. In DNA form, the CDR3 reads TGCGCCAGCAGTGTTGGAATCGGCGGGGAGCAGTACTTC.

CDR3 bases: TGCGCCAGCAGCTTGGGCAGCGGGGGCCTCTCCTACAATGAGCAGTTCTTC. Protein sequence: CASSLGSGGLSYNEQFF. The rearrangement uses TRBV5-1 and TRBJ2-1, with 8 nucleotides matching TRBD2. Per the germline V gene, CDR1 is SGHRS and CDR2 is YFSETQ. The CDR3 length is 17 residues. The ends lost 0 bases at V and 0 bases at J; junction bases unmatched: 5.

In its sample, this clone was seen once. This chain links TRBV2 with TRBJ2-7; possibly TRBD1 for D (6 bases). V lost 7 bases and J lost 3, with 10 bases in between. From germline, CDR1 is SNHLY and CDR2 FYNNEI. CDR3 length: 12 residues. CDR3 sequence (DNA): TGTGCCAGCAAGGGCAGGGGCTACGAGCAGTACTTC. Encoded protein: CASKGRGYEQYF.

This chain links TRBV19 with TRBJ1-1; the D gene is possibly TRBD1 (6 bases). CDR3 length: 17 residues. The V end lost 5 bases, the J end lost 0 bases, and 19 bases lay between the germline ends. CDR1 LNHDA and CDR2 SQIVND come from the germline V gene (reference sequence). The CDR3 nucleotides read TGTGCCAGTAGTGAGGCCCGGGACAAGTTCATGAACACTGAAGCTTTCTTT. Protein: CASSEARDKFMNTEAFF.

The chain uses TRBV5-5 and TRBJ2-3, with D possibly TRBD2 on 5 matching bases. The V gene lost 3 bases and the J gene lost 2 bases, with 10 bases spanning the gap. The V gene's germline CDR1 is SGHKS and CDR2 YYEKEE (reference sequence). This CDR3 region has 14 residues. The CDR3 region has the DNA TGTGCCAGCAGCTCAGGACTTTTCACAGATACGCAGTATTTT. Translating gives CASSSGLFTDTQYF.

The chain carries TRBV6-4 and TRBJ2-2, with TRBD1 matching 10 bases. The CDR3 runs 15 residues. V shed 5 bases, J shed 4 bases, and the junction held 4 bases outside the gene matches. Looked up from germline, CDR1 is MRHNA and CDR2 is SNTAGT. CDR3 in amino acids: CASSRQGASTGELFF. The CDR3 DNA is TGTGCCAGCAGTCGACAGGGGGCAAGCACCGGGGAGCTGTTTTTT.

The gene calls are TRBV29-1 and TRBJ2-3; D ambiguous. The CDR3 sequence is 13 residues long. V lost 3 bases to trimming and J lost 1 base, with 8 bases between them. Germline loops: CDR1 SQVTM, CDR2 ANQGSEA. Here the CDR3 reads CSVDNQGTDTQYF. CDR3 in DNA: TGCAGCGTTGATAATCAGGGCACAGATACGCAGTATTTT.

This clone was seen once. The rearrangement joins TRBV29-1 to TRBJ2-6; 7 bases line up with TRBD1. The length of the CDR3 is 13 residues. Trimming took 7 bases from V and 2 from J; bases not matched to a gene: 2. The germline V gene has CDR1 SQVTM and CDR2 ANQGSEA. Written as DNA, the CDR3 is TGCAGCGCCGGACAGGCTGGGGCCAACGTCCTGACTTTC. The encoded protein is CSAGQAGANVLTF.

The chain carries TRBV6-5 and TRBJ1-3; no reliable D call. Germline V gives CDR1 MNHEY, CDR2 SVGAGI. The CDR3 covers 15 residues. Trimming left V 5 bases short and J 2 bases short, with 13 bases between. CDR3 sequence: CASSPSAWAGNTIYF. DNA for the CDR3: TGTGCCAGCAGTCCCAGCGCGTGGGCTGGAAACACCATATATTTT.

The chain links TRBV11-3 to TRBJ1-5; 12 bases map to TRBD1. CDR1 is SGHNT, CDR2 YENEEA, per germline. Trimming at V came to 1 base and at J to 5 bases, leaving 0 bases not matched to a gene. The CDR3 loop spans 15 amino acids. The CDR3 loop is CASSLGDRGHQPQHF. In DNA form, the CDR3 reads TGTGCCAGCAGCTTAGGGGACAGGGGGCATCAGCCCCAGCATTTT.

The chain has TRBV19 and TRBJ1-1; a possible D gene is TRBD1 (5 bases). V lost 5 bases, J lost 8 bases, and 15 bases lay in between. In germline, CDR1 is LNHDA, CDR2 SQIVND (reference sequence). This CDR3 contains 13 residues. This chain's CDR3 is CASSLSGKSEAFF. The CDR3 DNA follows: TGTGCCAGTAGTCTATCAGGGAAATCGGAAGCTTTCTTT.

The chain carries TRBV27 and TRBJ2-3; weak D call: TRBD2 (5 bases). V lost 5 bases and J 3 bases, leaving 12 bases between the germline ends. Germline V gene lookup returns CDR1 MNHEY and CDR2 SMNVEV (reference sequence). CDR3 length: 14 amino acids. DNA for the CDR3: TGTGCCAGCAGTCTTATGTCGGGGACAGATACGCAGTATTTT. Protein: CASSLMSGTDTQYF.

This rearrangement joins TRBV5-1 to TRBJ2-5, with TRBD2 matching over 8 bases. Unmatched junction bases numbered 7, after V lost 1 base and J lost 2 bases. The length of the CDR3 is 16 residues. Germline V lookup: CDR1 SGHRS, CDR2 YFSETQ. As DNA, the CDR3 is TGCGCCAGCAGCTTGAATAGCGGGGTGACACAAGAGACCCAGTACTTC. Amino acid sequence: CASSLNSGVTQETQYF.